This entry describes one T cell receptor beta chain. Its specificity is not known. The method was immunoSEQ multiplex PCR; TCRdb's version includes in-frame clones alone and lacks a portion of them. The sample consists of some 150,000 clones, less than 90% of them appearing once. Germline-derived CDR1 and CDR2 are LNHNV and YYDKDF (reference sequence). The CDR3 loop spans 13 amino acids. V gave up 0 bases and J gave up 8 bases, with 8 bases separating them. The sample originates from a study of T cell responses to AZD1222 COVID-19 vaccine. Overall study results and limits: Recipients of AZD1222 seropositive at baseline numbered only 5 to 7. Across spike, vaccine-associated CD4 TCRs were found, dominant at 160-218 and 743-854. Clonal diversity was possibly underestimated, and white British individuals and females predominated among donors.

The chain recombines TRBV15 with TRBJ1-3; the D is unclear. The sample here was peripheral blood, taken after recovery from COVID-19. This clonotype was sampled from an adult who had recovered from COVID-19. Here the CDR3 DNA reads TGTGCCACCAGCAGAGATAGGGTGTACACCATATATTTT. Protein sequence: CATSRDRVYTIYF.